This TCR beta chain was recovered during a study of shared clonotypes between healthy human individuals. The data were produced by immunoSEQ multiplex PCR, yet TCRdb's version contains in-frame clones alone and is incomplete. The repertoire consists of roughly 2.5 million clones, with more than 80% occurring once and the leading ten covering 0.11% to 0.15%. As for this clone: The antigen is undetermined.

Study outcomes and limitations: Incompleteness in sorted-subset sequencing, despite large depth, was shown by rarefaction.

This CDR3 has 19 amino acids. V dropped 7 bases and J dropped 5 bases, with 35 bases sitting between them. Germline V gene sequence: CDR1 SQVTM, CDR2 ANQGSEA. A CD45RA+ naive subset and a CD45RA-negative memory subset were split from CD4+ cells. Sample: naive CD4+ T cells sorted from blood. Stated subset: CD45RA+ positively selected. The sequence was obtained from a man younger than 30 in good health. J is TRBJ1-2 and V is TRBV29-1; possibly TRBD1 for D (6 bases). CDR3: CSAGNPGQPEGGNWYGYTF. The CDR3 DNA reads TGCAGCGCCGGGAACCCCGGACAGCCCGAGGGGGGAAACTGGTATGGCTACACCTTC.